The rows below give T cell receptor beta chains drawn from one sample of a study of cytomegalovirus exposure and HLA in healthy donors. The data were produced by immunoSEQ multiplex PCR, yet TCRdb's version contains in-frame clones alone and is incomplete. The data show about 130,000 clones, and the top ten clones hold under 1.3%. The sequencing sample was made of PBMCs. Receptors originate from a man aged 18-30 years in good health and CMV-seronegative. The CDR3 runs from the conserved cysteine through the conserved F or W. Fields, in order: D gene, V gene, J gene, CDR3 DNA, CDR3 protein. D genes are given only for firm matches.

d_gene: -
v_gene: TRBV6-6
j_gene: TRBJ1-5
CDR3nt: TGTGCCAGCAGTCCCCAGGTGGGCCTCAATCAGCCCCAGCATTTT
CDR3aa: CASSPQVGLNQPQHF

d_gene: TRBD2
v_gene: TRBV5-1
j_gene: TRBJ2-7
CDR3nt: TGCGCCAGCAGGGGGAACTGGAAAGGACTAGTAGGCGAGCAGTACTTC
CDR3aa: CASRGNWKGLVGEQYF

d_gene: TRBD2
v_gene: TRBV5-1
j_gene: TRBJ2-3
CDR3nt: TGCGCCAGCAGCTACCTAGCGGGTTATGATACGCAGTATTTT
CDR3aa: CASSYLAGYDTQYF

d_gene: TRBD2
v_gene: TRBV6-5
j_gene: TRBJ2-3
CDR3nt: TGTGCCAGCAGTACTCTAGCGGGAGTTCTAGATACGCAGTATTTT
CDR3aa: CASSTLAGVLDTQYF

d_gene: -
v_gene: TRBV9
j_gene: TRBJ2-3
CDR3nt: TGTGCCAGCAGCTTCTCTGGGCAGTCGCGAGATACGCAGTATTTT
CDR3aa: CASSFSGQSRDTQYF

d_gene: -
v_gene: TRBV7-3
j_gene: TRBJ2-2
CDR3nt: TGTGCCAGCAGCTCCGGGGCCGGGGAGCTGTTTTTT
CDR3aa: CASSSGAGELFF

d_gene: TRBD1
v_gene: TRBV4-2
j_gene: TRBJ1-5
CDR3nt: TGTGCCAGCAGCCAAGACGTAGGGGGCCAGGATCAGCCCCAGCATTTT
CDR3aa: CASSQDVGGQDQPQHF

d_gene: TRBD1
v_gene: TRBV5-1
j_gene: TRBJ1-2
CDR3nt: TGCGCCAGCAGCTCTAAAGGGGGCAGGGGCGCCTATGGCTACACCTTC
CDR3aa: CASSSKGGRGAYGYTF

d_gene: -
v_gene: TRBV5-1
j_gene: TRBJ2-1
CDR3nt: TGCGCCAGCAGCTTTCTACCTTCTTCGTCCTATGAGCAGTTCTTC
CDR3aa: CASSFLPSSSYEQFF

d_gene: -
v_gene: TRBV19
j_gene: TRBJ2-6
CDR3nt: TGTGCCAGTAGGTGGGGGGAGCTTACTGGGGCCAACGTCCTGACTTTC
CDR3aa: CASRWGELTGANVLTF

d_gene: -
v_gene: TRBV7-9
j_gene: TRBJ1-2
CDR3nt: TGTGCCAGCAGCTTAGAAGGAGGGAACTATGGCTACACCTTC
CDR3aa: CASSLEGGNYGYTF

d_gene: TRBD1
v_gene: TRBV2
j_gene: TRBJ1-2
CDR3nt: TGTGCCAGCAGACAGTACAGGGGAGATAACTATGGCTACACCTTC
CDR3aa: CASRQYRGDNYGYTF

d_gene: TRBD1
v_gene: TRBV28
j_gene: TRBJ2-7
CDR3nt: TGTGCCAGCAGTTCGCCGGGACAGGGCGCCTACGAGCAGTACTTC
CDR3aa: CASSSPGQGAYEQYF

d_gene: TRBD2
v_gene: TRBV6-5
j_gene: TRBJ2-5
CDR3nt: TGTGCCAGTCGACTAGCGGGGGGCCGGGAGACCCAGTACTTC
CDR3aa: CASRLAGGRETQYF

d_gene: TRBD1
v_gene: TRBV9
j_gene: TRBJ2-5
CDR3nt: TGTGCCAGCAGCGTAGGAAGGGGGCCGACCGGGTGGGAGACCCAGTACTTC
CDR3aa: CASSVGRGPTGWETQYF

d_gene: TRBD2
v_gene: TRBV4-1
j_gene: TRBJ2-3
CDR3nt: TGCGCCAGCAGCCAAGCCGGAGCGGGACCGGCAGGTACGCAGTATTTT
CDR3aa: CASSQAGAGPAGTQYF

d_gene: TRBD1
v_gene: TRBV18
j_gene: TRBJ1-2
CDR3nt: TGTGCCAGCTCAGGGGGACAGGCGGCGGTTGGCTACACCTTC
CDR3aa: CASSGGQAAVGYTF

d_gene: -
v_gene: TRBV9
j_gene: TRBJ2-7
CDR3nt: TGTGCCAGCAGCGTAGCTTCCCGGGACTACGAGCAGTACTTC
CDR3aa: CASSVASRDYEQYF

d_gene: -
v_gene: TRBV18
j_gene: TRBJ2-1
CDR3nt: TGTGCCAGCTCACCAGTTGCGTCTAGCAGGTGGGCCAATGAGCAGTTCTTC
CDR3aa: CASSPVASSRWANEQFF

d_gene: TRBD2
v_gene: TRBV29-1
j_gene: TRBJ2-5
CDR3nt: TGCAGCGGAACCGGGACTAGCGGGAGTAGGAGCGAGACCCAGTACTTC
CDR3aa: CSGTGTSGSRSETQYF

d_gene: -
v_gene: TRBV18
j_gene: TRBJ2-3
CDR3nt: TGTGCCAGCTCACCACCCGGGAGTCGGCAAGATACGCAGTATTTT
CDR3aa: CASSPPGSRQDTQYF

d_gene: -
v_gene: TRBV10-1
j_gene: TRBJ2-1
CDR3nt: TGCGCCAGCAGTAGAGACACCCCATTTGGGGAGCAGTTCTTC
CDR3aa: CASSRDTPFGEQFF

d_gene: TRBD2
v_gene: TRBV4-2
j_gene: TRBJ2-7
CDR3nt: TGTGCCAGCAGCCTACTAGCGGGGTTCGCCTACGAGCAGTACTTC
CDR3aa: CASSLLAGFAYEQYF

d_gene: TRBD1
v_gene: TRBV19
j_gene: TRBJ1-2
CDR3nt: TGTGCCAGTAGTATCAGGGGAGGGACAGGGGGCCGCTTCTATGGCTACACCTTC
CDR3aa: CASSIRGGTGGRFYGYTF

d_gene: TRBD2
v_gene: TRBV9
j_gene: TRBJ2-1
CDR3nt: TGTGCCAGCAGCCCACACTCTCTAGCGGGGGGGAATACTGAGCAGTTCTTC
CDR3aa: CASSPHSLAGGNTEQFF

d_gene: -
v_gene: TRBV25-1
j_gene: TRBJ2-6
CDR3nt: TGTGCCAGTCAAACTACCCTCTCTGGGGCCAACGTCCTGACTTTC
CDR3aa: CASQTTLSGANVLTF

d_gene: -
v_gene: TRBV19
j_gene: TRBJ1-2
CDR3nt: TGTGCCAGTAGTTACCGGGACACTAACTATGGCTACACCTTC
CDR3aa: CASSYRDTNYGYTF

d_gene: TRBD2
v_gene: TRBV18
j_gene: TRBJ2-3
CDR3nt: TGTGCCAGCTCAGACTTAGCGGGAGGGCCGACAGATACGCAGTATTTT
CDR3aa: CASSDLAGGPTDTQYF

d_gene: TRBD1
v_gene: TRBV19
j_gene: TRBJ1-2
CDR3nt: TGTGCCAGTTACGACAGGGGCGTCAACTATGGCTACACCTTC
CDR3aa: CASYDRGVNYGYTF

d_gene: -
v_gene: TRBV7-6
j_gene: TRBJ1-5
CDR3nt: TGTGCCAGCAGCCGGGTAGTTAATCAGCCCCAGCATTTT
CDR3aa: CASSRVVNQPQHF

d_gene: -
v_gene: TRBV18
j_gene: TRBJ1-1
CDR3nt: TGTGCCAGCTCACCTACAGTGAACACTGAAGCTTTCTTT
CDR3aa: CASSPTVNTEAFF

d_gene: TRBD2
v_gene: TRBV7-9
j_gene: TRBJ2-1
CDR3nt: TGTGCCAGCTTGCGGTCTAGCGGGAACAATGAGCAGTTCTTC
CDR3aa: CASLRSSGNNEQFF

d_gene: -
v_gene: TRBV4-1
j_gene: TRBJ1-1
CDR3nt: TGCGCCAGCACTGAGGGGCGGGGACTGCCGAACACTGAAGCTTTCTTT
CDR3aa: CASTEGRGLPNTEAFF

d_gene: -
v_gene: TRBV19
j_gene: TRBJ1-2
CDR3nt: TGTGCCAGTAGTAGTCAGGGGACCTATGGCTACACCTTC
CDR3aa: CASSSQGTYGYTF

d_gene: -
v_gene: TRBV5-6
j_gene: TRBJ1-2
CDR3nt: TGTGCCAGCAGCTTGGGGAGGTCGGGTGGCTACACCTTC
CDR3aa: CASSLGRSGGYTF

d_gene: TRBD1
v_gene: TRBV7-3
j_gene: TRBJ1-1
CDR3nt: TGTGCCAGCAGCTTATCGGGACAGGGGCCTGAAGCTTTCTTT
CDR3aa: CASSLSGQGPEAFF

d_gene: -
v_gene: TRBV19
j_gene: TRBJ2-7
CDR3nt: TGTGCCAGTAGTTTCCAGGGTATGAACCACGAGCAGTACTTC
CDR3aa: CASSFQGMNHEQYF

d_gene: -
v_gene: TRBV11-3
j_gene: TRBJ2-7
CDR3nt: TGTGCCAGCAGCTTAGCAGGGGTCCACGAGCAGTACTTC
CDR3aa: CASSLAGVHEQYF

d_gene: TRBD2
v_gene: TRBV7-2
j_gene: TRBJ2-2
CDR3nt: TGTGTCAGCAGCTTATATTCGGCTAGCGGGAGGGGGAACACCGGGGAGCTGTTTTTT
CDR3aa: CVSSLYSASGRGNTGELFF

d_gene: TRBD2
v_gene: TRBV5-1
j_gene: TRBJ2-1
CDR3nt: TGCGCCAGCAGCTTGCTTAGGCTAGGACTAGCAGATTACAATGAGCAGTTCTTC
CDR3aa: CASSLLRLGLADYNEQFF